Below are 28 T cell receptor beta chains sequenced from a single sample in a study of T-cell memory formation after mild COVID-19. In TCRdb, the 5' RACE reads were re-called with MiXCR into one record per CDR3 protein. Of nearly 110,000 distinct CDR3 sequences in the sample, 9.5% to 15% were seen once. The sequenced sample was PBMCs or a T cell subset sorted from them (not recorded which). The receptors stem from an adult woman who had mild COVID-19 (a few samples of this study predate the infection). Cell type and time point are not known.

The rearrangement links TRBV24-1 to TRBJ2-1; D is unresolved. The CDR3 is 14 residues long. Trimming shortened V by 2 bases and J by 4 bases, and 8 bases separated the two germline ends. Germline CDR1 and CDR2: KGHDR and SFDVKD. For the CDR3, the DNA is TGTGCCACCAGTGATTCCGGGCCATACAATGAGCAGTTCTTC. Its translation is CATSDSGPYNEQFF.

The CDR3 nucleotides are TGTGCCAGTACGACAGGGGTAGGAAACACCATATATTTT. It yields the protein CASTTGVGNTIYF. This chain connects TRBV27 to TRBJ1-3; 8 nucleotides align to TRBD1. V was clipped by 9 bases and J by 4 bases; unmatched bases: 5. From germline, CDR1 is MNHEY and CDR2 SMNVEV (reference sequence). This CDR3 is built from 13 residues.

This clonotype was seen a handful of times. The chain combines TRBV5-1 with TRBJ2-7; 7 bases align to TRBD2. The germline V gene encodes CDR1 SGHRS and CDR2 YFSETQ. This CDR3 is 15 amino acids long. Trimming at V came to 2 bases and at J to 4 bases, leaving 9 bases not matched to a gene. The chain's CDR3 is CASSLTSARVYEQYF. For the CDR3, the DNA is TGCGCCAGCAGCTTAACTAGCGCCCGGGTTTACGAGCAGTACTTC.

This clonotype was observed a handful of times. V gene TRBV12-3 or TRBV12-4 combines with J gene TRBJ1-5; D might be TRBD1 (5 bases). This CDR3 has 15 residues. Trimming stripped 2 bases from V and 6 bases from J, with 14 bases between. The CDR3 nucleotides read TGTGCCAGCAGTTTACGGACGGGGGTCAGTCAGCCCCAGCATTTT. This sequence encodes CASSLRTGVSQPQHF.

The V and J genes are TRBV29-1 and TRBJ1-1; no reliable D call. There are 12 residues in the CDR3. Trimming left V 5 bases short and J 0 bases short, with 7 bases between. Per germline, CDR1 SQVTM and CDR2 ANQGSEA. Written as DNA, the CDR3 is TGCAGCGTTAGTACCCTGAACACTGAAGCTTTCTTT. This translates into CSVSTLNTEAFF.

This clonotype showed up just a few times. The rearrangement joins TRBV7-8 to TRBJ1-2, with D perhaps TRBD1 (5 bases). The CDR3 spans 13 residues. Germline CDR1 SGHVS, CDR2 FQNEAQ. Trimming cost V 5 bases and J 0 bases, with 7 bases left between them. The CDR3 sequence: CASSDRANYGYTF. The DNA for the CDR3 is TGTGCCAGCAGCGACAGAGCTAACTATGGCTACACCTTC.

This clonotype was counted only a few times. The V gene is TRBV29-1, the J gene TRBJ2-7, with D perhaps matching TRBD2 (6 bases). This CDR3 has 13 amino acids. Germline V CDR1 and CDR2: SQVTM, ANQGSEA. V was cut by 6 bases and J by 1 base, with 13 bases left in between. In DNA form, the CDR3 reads TGCAGCGTAACTCCTGGGGGGTCCTACGAGCAGTACTTC. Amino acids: CSVTPGGSYEQYF.

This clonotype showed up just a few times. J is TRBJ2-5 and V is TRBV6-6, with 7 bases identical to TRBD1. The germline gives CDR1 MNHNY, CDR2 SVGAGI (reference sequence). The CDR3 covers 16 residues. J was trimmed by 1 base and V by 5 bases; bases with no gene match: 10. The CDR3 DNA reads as TGTGCCAGCAGTGCGCACAGGGGAAGCCTCCAAGAGACCCAGTACTTC. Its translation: CASSAHRGSLQETQYF.

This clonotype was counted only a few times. CDR3 amino acids: CASSLEWQTLTDTQYF. In DNA, the CDR3 is TGTGCCAGCAGCTTAGAATGGCAGACCTTAACAGATACGCAGTATTTT. The V call is TRBV7-8, the J call TRBJ2-3; the D is unclear. Germline CDR1 and CDR2: SGHVS and FQNEAQ. The germline V and J ends were trimmed by 1 base and 3 bases, with 14 bases remaining between them. The CDR3 totals 16 residues.

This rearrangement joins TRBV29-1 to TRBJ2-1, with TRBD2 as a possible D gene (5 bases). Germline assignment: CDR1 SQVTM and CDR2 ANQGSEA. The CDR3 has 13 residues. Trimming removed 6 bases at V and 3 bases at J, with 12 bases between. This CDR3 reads CSVLGGLYNEQFF. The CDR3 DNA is TGCAGCGTCCTGGGCGGACTCTACAATGAGCAGTTCTTC.

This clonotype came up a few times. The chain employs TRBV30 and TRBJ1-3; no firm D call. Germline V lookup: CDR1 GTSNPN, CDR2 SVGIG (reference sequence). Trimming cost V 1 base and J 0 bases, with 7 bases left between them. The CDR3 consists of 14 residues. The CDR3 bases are TGTGCCTGGAGTGGGACGTACTCTGGAAACACCATATATTTT. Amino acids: CAWSGTYSGNTIYF. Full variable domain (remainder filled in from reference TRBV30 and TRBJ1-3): SQTIHQWPATLVQPVGSPLSLECTVEGTSNPNLYWYRQAAGRGLQLLFYSVGIGQISSEVPQNLSASRPQDRQFILSSKKLLLSDSGFYLCAWSGTYSGNTIYFGEGSWLTVV.

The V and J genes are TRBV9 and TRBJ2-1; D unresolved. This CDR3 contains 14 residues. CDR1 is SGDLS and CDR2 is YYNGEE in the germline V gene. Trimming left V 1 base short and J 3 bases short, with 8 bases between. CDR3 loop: CASSVLDGYNEQFF. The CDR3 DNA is TGTGCCAGCAGCGTATTGGACGGCTACAATGAGCAGTTCTTC.

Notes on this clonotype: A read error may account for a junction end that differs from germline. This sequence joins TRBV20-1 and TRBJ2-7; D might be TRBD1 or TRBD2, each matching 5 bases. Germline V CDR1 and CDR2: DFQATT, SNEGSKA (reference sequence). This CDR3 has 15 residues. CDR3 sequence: CSARDRPGTPVWPCF. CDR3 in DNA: TGCAGTGCTAGAGACCGCCCCGGGACCCCTGTGTGGCCTTGCTTC.

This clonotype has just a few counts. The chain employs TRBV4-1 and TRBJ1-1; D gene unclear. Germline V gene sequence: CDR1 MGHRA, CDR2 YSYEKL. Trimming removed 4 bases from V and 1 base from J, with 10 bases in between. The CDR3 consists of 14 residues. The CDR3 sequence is CASSPTARNTEAFF. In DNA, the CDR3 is TGCGCCAGCAGCCCGACGGCTAGGAACACTGAAGCTTTCTTT.

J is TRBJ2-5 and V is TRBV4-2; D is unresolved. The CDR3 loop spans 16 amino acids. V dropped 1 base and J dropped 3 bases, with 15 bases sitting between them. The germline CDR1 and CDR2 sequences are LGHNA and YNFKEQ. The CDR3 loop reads CASSQAVLGSEETQYF. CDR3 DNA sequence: TGTGCCAGCAGCCAAGCGGTCCTGGGCAGCGAAGAGACCCAGTACTTC.

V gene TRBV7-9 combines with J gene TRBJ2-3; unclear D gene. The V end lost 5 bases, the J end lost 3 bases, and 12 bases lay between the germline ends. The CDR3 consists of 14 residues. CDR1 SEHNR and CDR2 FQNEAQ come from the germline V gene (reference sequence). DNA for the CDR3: TGTGCCAGCAGCCCCCCCGGGCCAACAGATACGCAGTATTTT. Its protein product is CASSPPGPTDTQYF.

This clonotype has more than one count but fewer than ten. This CDR3 reads CATYSREGGWAGELFF. The CDR3 DNA reads as TGTGCCACCTACTCCCGGGAAGGGGGGTGGGCCGGGGAGCTGTTTTTT. The J gene is TRBJ2-2, the V gene TRBV11-2; D may be TRBD1 or TRBD2 (6 bases each). CDR1 and CDR2 (germline): SGHAT, FQNNGV. This CDR3 has 16 amino acids. The V end lost 10 bases, the J end lost 6 bases, and 24 bases lay between the germline ends.

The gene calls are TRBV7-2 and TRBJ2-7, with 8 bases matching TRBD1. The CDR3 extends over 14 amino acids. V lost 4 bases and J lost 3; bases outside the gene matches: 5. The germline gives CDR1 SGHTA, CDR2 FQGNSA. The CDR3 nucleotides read TGTGCCAGCAGCTACCCGGGACAGGTCTACGAGCAGTACTTC. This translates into CASSYPGQVYEQYF.

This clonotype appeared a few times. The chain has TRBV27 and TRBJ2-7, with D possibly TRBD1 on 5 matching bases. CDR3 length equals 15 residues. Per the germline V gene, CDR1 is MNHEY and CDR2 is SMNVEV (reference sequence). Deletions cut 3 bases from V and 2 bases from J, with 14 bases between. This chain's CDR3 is CASSFYRGTTYEQYF. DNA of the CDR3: TGTGCCAGCAGTTTTTATAGGGGCACCACCTACGAGCAGTACTTC.

The chain's CDR3 is CASSLVASSGTDTQYF. As DNA, the CDR3 is TGTGCCAGCAGCTTAGTAGCATCGTCGGGCACAGATACGCAGTATTTT. The chain recombines TRBV7-6 with TRBJ2-3; D is uncertain. The CDR3 is 16 amino acids. Germline CDR1 and CDR2: SGHVS and FNYEAQ. V dropped 1 base and J dropped 1 base, with 12 bases sitting between them.

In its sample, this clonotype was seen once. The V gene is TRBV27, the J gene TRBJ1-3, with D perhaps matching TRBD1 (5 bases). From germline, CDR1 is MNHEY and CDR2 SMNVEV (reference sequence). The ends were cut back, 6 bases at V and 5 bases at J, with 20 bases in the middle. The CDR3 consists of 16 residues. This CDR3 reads CASRSPFGGTRNTIYF. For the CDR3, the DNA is TGTGCCAGCAGATCGCCTTTCGGGGGGACTCGAAACACCATATATTTT.

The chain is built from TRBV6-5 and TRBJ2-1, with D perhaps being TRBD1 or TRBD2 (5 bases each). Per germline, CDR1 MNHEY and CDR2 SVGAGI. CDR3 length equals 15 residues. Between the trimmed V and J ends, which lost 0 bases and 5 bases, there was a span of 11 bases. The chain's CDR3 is CASSYSLGRDNEQFF. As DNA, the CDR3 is TGTGCCAGCAGTTACTCGTTGGGGCGGGACAATGAGCAGTTCTTC.

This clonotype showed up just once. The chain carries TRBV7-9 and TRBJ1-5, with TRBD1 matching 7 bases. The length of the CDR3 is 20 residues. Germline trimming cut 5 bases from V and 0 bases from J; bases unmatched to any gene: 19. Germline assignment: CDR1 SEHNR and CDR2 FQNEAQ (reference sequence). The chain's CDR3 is CASSDTPGWGQTYSNQPQHF. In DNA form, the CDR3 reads TGTGCCAGCAGCGATACTCCCGGGTGGGGACAGACGTATAGCAATCAGCCCCAGCATTTT. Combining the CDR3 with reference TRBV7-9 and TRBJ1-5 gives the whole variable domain DTGVSQNPRHKITKRGQNVTFRCDPISEHNRLYWYRQTLGQGPEFLTYFQNEAQLEKSRLLSDRFSAERPKGSFSTLEIQRTEQGDSAMYLCASSDTPGWGQTYSNQPQHFGDGTRLSIL.

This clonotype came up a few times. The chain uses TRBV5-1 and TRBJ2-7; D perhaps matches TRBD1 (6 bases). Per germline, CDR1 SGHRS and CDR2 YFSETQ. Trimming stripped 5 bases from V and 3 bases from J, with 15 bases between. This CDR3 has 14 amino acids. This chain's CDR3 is CASSPGTRSYEQYF. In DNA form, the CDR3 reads TGCGCCAGCAGTCCCGGGACACGGAGCTACGAGCAGTACTTC.

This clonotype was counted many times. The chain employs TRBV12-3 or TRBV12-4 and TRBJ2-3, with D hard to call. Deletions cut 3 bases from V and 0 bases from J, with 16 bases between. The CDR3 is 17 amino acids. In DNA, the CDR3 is TGTGCCAGCAGTTTGAATTTCCTTGGCGAGAGCACAGATACGCAGTATTTT. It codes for CASSLNFLGESTDTQYF.

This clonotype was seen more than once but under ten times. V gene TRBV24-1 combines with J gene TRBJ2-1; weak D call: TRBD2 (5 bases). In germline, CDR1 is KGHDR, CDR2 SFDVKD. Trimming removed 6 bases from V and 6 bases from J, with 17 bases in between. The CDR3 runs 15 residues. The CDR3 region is CATSHQIAGVNEQFF. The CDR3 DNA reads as TGTGCCACCAGTCATCAGATTGCCGGGGTCAATGAGCAGTTCTTC.

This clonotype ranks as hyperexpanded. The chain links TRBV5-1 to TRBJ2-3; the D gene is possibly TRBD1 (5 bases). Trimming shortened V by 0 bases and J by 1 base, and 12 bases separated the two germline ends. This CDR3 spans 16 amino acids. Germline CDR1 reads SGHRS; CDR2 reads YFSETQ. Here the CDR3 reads CASSLAQVTGTDTQYF. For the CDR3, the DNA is TGCGCCAGCAGCTTGGCCCAGGTGACAGGCACAGATACGCAGTATTTT.

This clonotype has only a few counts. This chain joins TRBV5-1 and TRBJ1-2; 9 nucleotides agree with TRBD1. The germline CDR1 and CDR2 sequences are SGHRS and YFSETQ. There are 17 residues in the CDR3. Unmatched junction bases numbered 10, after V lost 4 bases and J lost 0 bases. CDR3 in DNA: TGCGCCAGCAGCGATGGGACAGGGTCTTTTGCTAACTATGGCTACACCTTC. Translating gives CASSDGTGSFANYGYTF.